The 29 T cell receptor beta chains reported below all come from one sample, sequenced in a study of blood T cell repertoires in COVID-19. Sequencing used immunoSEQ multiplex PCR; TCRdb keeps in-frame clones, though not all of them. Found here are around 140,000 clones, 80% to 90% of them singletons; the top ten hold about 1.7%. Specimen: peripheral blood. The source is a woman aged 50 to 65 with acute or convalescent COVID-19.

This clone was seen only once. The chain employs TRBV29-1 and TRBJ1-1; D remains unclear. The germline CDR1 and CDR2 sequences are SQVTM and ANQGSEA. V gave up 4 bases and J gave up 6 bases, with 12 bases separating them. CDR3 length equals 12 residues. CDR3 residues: CSVVESRAEAFF. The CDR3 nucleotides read TGCAGCGTTGTTGAGAGTCGGGCTGAAGCTTTCTTT.

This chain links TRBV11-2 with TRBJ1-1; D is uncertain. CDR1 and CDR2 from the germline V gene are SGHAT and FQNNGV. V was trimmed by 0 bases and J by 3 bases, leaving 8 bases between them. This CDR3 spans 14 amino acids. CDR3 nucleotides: TGTGCCAGCAGCTTAGATCTCCCGGACACTGAAGCTTTCTTT. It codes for CASSLDLPDTEAFF.

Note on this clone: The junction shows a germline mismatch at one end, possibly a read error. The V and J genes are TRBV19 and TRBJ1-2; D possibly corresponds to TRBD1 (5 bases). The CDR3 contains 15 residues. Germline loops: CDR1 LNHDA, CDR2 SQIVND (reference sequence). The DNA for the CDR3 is TGTGCCAGTAGTTTAGAGACAGCCCTGGGTCCTGGCTACACCTTC. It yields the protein CASSLETALGPGYTF.

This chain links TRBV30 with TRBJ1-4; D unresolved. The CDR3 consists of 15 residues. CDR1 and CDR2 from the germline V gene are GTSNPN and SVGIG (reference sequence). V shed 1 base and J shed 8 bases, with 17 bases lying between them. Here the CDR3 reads CAWSEISRRREKLFF. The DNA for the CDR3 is TGTGCCTGGAGTGAGATTTCGCGCCGGAGGGAAAAACTGTTTTTT.

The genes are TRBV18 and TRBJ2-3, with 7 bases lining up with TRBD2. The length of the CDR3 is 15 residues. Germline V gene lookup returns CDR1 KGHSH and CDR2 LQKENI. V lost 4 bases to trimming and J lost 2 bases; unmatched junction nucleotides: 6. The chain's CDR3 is CASSRQRGDTDTQYF. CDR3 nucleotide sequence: TGTGCCAGCTCACGGCAGCGGGGCGACACAGATACGCAGTATTTT.

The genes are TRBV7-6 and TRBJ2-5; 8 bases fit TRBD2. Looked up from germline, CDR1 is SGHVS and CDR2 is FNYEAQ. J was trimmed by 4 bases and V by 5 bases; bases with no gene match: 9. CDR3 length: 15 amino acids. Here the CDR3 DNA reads TGTGCCAGCAGCGAGAAAGCGGGGGCCCGAGAGACCCAGTACTTC. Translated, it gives CASSEKAGARETQYF.

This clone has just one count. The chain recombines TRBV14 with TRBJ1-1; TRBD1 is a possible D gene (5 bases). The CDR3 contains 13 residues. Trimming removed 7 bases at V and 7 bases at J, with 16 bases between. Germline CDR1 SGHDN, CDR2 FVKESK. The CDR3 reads CASNPGGVGEAFF. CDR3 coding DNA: TGTGCCAGCAACCCAGGAGGGGTAGGTGAAGCTTTCTTT.

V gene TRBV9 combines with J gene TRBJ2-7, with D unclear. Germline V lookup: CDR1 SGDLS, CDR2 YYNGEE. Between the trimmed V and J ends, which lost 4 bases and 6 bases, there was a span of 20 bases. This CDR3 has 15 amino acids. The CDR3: CASSPLDLDAAEQYF. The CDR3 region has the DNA TGTGCCAGCAGCCCCCTCGACCTAGATGCTGCCGAGCAGTACTTC.

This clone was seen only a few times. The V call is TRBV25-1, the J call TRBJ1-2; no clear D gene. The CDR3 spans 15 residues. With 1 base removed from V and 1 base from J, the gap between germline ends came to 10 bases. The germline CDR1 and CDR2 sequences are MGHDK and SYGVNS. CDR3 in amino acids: CASSESFLDNYGYTF. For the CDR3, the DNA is TGTGCCAGCAGTGAATCTTTCTTAGATAACTATGGCTACACCTTC.

The CDR3 bases are TGTGCCAGCAGGGGTGGACAGGTTTTATACAATGAGCAGTTCTTC. Its translation: CASRGGQVLYNEQFF. The gene calls are TRBV28 and TRBJ2-1; TRBD1 matches 7 bases. The CDR3 has 15 residues. Trimming removed 6 bases from V and 4 bases from J; junction bases left unmatched: 9. From germline, CDR1 is MDHEN and CDR2 SYDVKM.

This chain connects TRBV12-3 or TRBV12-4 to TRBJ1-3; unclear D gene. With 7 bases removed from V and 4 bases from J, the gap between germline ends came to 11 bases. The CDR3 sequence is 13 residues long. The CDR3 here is CASTQMIGNTIYF. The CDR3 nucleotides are TGTGCCAGCACCCAGATGATAGGAAACACCATATATTTT.

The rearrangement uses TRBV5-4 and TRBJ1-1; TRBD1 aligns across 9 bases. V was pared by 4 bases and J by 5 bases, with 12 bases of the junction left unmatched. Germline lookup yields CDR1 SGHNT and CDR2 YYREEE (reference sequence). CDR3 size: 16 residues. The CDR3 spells CASSPGQGGWGTEAFF. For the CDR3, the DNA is TGTGCCAGCAGCCCGGGACAGGGTGGGTGGGGGACTGAAGCTTTCTTT.

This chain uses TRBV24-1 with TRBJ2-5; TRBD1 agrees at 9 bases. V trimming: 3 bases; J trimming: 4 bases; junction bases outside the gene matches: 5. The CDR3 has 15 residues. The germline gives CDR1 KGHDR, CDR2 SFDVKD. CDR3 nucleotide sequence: TGTGCCACCAGTGATACAGGGGGCGTCGGAGAGACCCAGTACTTC. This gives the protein CATSDTGGVGETQYF.

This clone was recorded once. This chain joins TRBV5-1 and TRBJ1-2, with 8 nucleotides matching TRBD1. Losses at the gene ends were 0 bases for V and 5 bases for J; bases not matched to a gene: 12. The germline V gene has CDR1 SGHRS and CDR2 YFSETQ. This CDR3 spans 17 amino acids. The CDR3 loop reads CASSLATYGTGAYGYTF. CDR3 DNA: TGCGCCAGCAGCTTGGCCACCTACGGGACAGGCGCATATGGCTACACCTTC.

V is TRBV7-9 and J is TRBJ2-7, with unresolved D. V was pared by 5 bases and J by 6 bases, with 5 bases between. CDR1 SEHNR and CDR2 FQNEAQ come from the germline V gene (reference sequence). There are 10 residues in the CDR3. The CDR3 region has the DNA TGTGCCAGCAGCGACACCGAGCAGTACTTC. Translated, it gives CASSDTEQYF.

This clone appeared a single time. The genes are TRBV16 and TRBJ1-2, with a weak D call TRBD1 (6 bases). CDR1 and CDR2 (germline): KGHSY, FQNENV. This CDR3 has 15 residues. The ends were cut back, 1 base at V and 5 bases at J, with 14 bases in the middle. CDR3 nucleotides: TGTGCCAGCAGCCAATTCGGAGACAGGCAATATGGCTACACCTTC. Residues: CASSQFGDRQYGYTF. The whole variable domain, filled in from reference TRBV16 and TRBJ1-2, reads GEEVAQTPKHLVRGEGQKAKLYCAPIKGHSYVFWYQQVLKNEFKFLISFQNENVFDETGMPKERFSAKCLPNSPCSLEIQATKLEDSAVYFCASSQFGDRQYGYTFGSGTRLTVV.

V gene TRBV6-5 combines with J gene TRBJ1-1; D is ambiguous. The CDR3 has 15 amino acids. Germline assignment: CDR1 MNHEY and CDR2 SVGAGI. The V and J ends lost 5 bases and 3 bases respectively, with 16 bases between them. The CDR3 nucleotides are TGTGCCAGCAGTAAACACCGGGGTCAATACACTGAAGCTTTCTTT. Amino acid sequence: CASSKHRGQYTEAFF.

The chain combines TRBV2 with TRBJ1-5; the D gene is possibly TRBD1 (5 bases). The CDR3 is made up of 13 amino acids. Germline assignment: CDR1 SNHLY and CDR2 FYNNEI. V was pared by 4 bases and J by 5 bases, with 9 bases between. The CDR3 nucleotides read TGTGCCAGCAGTGTTCGGGGGTATCAGCCCCAGCATTTT. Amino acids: CASSVRGYQPQHF.

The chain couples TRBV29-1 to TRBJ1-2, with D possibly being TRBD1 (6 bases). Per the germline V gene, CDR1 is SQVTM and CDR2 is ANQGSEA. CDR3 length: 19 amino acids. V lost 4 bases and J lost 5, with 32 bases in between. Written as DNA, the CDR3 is TGCAGCGTTGGTCCCACCATTGTTTATACAGGGTCCCCTCTATATGGCTACACCTTC. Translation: CSVGPTIVYTGSPLYGYTF.

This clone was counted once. The DNA of the CDR3 is TGTGCCACCAGCAGAGAAGGGGGCTTGAACACTGAAGCTTTCTTT. Translating gives CATSREGGLNTEAFF. The V call is TRBV15, the J call TRBJ1-1; 7 bases map to TRBD1. The CDR3 runs to 15 residues. The germline CDR1 and CDR2 sequences are LNHNV and YYDKDF (reference sequence). The V gene end was trimmed by 0 bases and the J gene end by 0 bases; junction bases not matched to a gene: 1. The full variable domain, rest sourced from reference TRBV15 and TRBJ1-1, is DAMVIQNPRYQVTQFGKPVTLSCSQTLNHNVMYWYQQKSSQAPKLLFHYYDKDFNNEADTPDNFQSRRPNTSFCFLDIRSPGLGDTAMYLCATSREGGLNTEAFFGQGTRLTVV.

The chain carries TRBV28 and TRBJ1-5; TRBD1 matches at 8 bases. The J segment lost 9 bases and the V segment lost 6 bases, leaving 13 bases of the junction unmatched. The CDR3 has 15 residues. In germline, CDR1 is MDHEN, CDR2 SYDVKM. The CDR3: CASSRLTGVNWPQHF. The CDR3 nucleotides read TGTGCCAGCAGCCGCCTGACAGGGGTAAATTGGCCCCAGCATTTT.

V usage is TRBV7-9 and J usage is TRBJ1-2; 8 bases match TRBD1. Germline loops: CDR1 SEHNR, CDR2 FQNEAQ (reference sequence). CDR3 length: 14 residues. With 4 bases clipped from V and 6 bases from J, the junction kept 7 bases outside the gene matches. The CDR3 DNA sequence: TGTGCCAGCAGCTCGTTCGGACAGGGACATGGCTACACCTTC. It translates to CASSSFGQGHGYTF. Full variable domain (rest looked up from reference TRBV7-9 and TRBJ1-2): DTGVSQNPRHKITKRGQNVTFRCDPISEHNRLYWYRQTLGQGPEFLTYFQNEAQLEKSRLLSDRFSAERPKGSFSTLEIQRTEQGDSAMYLCASSSFGQGHGYTFGSGTRLTVV.

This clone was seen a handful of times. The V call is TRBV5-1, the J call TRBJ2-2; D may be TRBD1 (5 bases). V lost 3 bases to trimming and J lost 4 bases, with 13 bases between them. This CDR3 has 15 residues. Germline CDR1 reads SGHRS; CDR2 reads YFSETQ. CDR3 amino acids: CASSSPKTATGELFF. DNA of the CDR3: TGCGCCAGCAGCTCACCGAAGACAGCCACCGGGGAGCTGTTTTTT.

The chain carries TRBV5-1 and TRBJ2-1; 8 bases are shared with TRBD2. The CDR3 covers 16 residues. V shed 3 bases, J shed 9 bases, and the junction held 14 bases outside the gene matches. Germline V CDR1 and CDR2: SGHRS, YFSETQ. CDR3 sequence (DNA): TGCGCCAGCAGCTCGCCCGTTCAGCGGGAGTCAGGTGAGCAGTTCTTC. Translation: CASSSPVQRESGEQFF.

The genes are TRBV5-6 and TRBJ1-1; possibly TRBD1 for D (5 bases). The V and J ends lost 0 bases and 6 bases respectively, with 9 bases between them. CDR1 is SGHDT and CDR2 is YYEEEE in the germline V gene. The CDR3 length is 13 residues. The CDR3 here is CASSLGQIAEAFF. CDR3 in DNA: TGTGCCAGCAGCTTGGGACAGATCGCTGAAGCTTTCTTT.

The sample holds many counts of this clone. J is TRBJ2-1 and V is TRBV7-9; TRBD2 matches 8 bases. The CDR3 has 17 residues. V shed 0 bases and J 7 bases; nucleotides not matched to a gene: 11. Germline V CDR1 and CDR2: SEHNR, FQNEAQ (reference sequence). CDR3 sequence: CASSLAQGAGVDNEQFF. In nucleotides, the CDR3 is TGTGCCAGCAGCTTAGCCCAGGGAGCGGGAGTAGATAATGAGCAGTTCTTC.

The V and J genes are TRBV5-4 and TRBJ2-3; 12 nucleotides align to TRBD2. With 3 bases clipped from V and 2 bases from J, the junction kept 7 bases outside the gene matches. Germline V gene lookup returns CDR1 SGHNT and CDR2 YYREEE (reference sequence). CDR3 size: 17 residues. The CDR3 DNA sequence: TGTGCCAGCAGCTCGAGACTAGCGGGGGCGTCCACAGATACGCAGTATTTT. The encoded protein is CASSSRLAGASTDTQYF.

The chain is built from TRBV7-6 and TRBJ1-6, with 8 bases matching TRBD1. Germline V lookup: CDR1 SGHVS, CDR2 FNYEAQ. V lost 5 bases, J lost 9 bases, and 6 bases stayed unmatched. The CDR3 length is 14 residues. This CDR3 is CASSPGGAGSPLHF. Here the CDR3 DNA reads TGTGCCAGCAGCCCAGGGGGCGCGGGTTCACCCCTCCACTTT.

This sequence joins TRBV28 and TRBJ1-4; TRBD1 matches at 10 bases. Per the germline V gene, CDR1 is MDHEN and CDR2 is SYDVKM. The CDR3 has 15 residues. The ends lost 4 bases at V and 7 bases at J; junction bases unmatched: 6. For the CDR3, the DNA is TGTGCCAGCAGTTCCCCGGGACAGGGGAGTGAAAAACTGTTTTTT. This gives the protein CASSSPGQGSEKLFF. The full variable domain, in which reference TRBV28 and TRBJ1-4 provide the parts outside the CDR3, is DVKVTQSSRYLVKRTGEKVFLECVQDMDHENMFWYRQDPGLGLRLIYFSYDVKMKEKGDIPEGYSVSREKKERFSLILESASTNQTSMYLCASSSPGQGSEKLFFGSGTQLSVL.